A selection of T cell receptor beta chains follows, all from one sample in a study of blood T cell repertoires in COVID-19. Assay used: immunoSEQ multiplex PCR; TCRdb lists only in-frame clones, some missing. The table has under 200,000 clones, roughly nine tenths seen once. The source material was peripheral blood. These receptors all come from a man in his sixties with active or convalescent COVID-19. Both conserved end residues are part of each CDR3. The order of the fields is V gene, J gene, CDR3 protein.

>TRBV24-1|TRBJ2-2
CATSSRTGGAQRNTGELFF
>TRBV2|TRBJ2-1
CASKQGDSYNEQFF
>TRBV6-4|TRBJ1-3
CASSDFKGESGNTIYF
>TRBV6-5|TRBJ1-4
CASTPFRGGEEKLFF
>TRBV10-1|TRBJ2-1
CASSESGAGTGGYNEQFF
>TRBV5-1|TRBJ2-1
CASSRQGAPENEQFF
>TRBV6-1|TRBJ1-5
CASSEARGTGQPQHF
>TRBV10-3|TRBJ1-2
CAIGTAPSSGYTF
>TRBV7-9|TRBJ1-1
CASSLMEGTEAFF
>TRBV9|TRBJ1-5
CASSPLDQPQHF
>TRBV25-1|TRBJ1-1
CASSEVGTGAEAFF
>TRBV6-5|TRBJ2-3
CASSYGAPSTDTQYF
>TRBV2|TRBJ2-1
CASSEAFRRGEQFF
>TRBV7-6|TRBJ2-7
CASSPMGQHLSSSYEQYF
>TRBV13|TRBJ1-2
CASSEGTGNYGYTF
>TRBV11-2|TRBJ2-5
CASSSATGPRDRGETQYF
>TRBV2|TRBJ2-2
CASRAQGLNTGELFF
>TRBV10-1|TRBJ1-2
CASRKLVTYGYTF
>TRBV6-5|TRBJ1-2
CASTLGTGGRDGYTF
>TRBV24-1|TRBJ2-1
CATSDFQDRVNEQFF
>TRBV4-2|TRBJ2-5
CASSQGLAGGETQYF
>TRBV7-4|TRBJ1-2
CRRRKGSYTF
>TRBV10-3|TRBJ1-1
CAISGYSYTEAFF
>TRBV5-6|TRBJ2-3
CASSLTRDSDTQYF
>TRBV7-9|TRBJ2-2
CASSSGQGIGELFF
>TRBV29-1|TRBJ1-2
CSVSGRDRGWSNYGYTF
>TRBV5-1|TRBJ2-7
CASSLAIDRGYEQYF
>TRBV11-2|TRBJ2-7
CASSTERGASYEQYF
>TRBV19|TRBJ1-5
CASIEGRLGPQHF
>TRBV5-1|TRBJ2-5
CASSLTIGVLQTQYF
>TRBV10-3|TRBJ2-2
CAISLGGGTGELFF
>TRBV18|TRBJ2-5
CASSPLIQGQETQYF
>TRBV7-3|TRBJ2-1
CASSPSLREQFF
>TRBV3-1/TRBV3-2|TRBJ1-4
CASSLYRSTNEKLFF
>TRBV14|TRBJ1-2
CASSQGSGYYGYTF
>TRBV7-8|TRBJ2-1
CASSRNSGASGGNEQFF
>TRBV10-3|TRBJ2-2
CAIGGQGGNTGELFF
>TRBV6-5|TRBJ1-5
CASRGTYNQPQHF
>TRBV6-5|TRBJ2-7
CASRILEGGVYEQYF
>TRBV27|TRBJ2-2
CASSAGLNTGELFF
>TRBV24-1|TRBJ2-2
CATSDSRSGGELFF
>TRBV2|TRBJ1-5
CASRDSYNQPQHF
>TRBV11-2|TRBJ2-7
CASSLTGGAYEQYF
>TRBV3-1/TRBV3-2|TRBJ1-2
CASSQGFFGQYGYTF
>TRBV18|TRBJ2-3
CASSPSGATDTQYF
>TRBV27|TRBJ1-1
CASSPQGALNTEAFF
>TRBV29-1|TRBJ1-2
CSLGTGEGYTF
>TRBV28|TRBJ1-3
CASSLTVLGNTIYF
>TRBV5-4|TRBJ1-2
CASSFMVGRGNGYTF
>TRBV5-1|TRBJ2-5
CASSRTSGAQETQYF
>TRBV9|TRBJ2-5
CASSATYRVQETQYF
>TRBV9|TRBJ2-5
CASSALWTSGVETQYF
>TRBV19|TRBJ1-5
CASSRTGGQPQHF
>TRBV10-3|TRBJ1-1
CAISRQGGSTEAFF
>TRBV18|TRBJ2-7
CASSPSINEQYF
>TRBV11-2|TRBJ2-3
CASSLNRGTDTQYF
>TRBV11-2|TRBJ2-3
CASSFAGSTDTQYF
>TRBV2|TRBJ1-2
CASSGTRALNYGYTF
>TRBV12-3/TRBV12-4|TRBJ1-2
CASSFGNYGYTF
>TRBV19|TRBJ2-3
CASSIRTSGGPGTDTQYF